This T cell receptor (beta chain) is from a study of patients and donors after allogeneic stem cell transplantation. TCRdb recomputed calls from the RT-PCR reads with MiXCR, one row per CDR3 protein. The table shows some 960,000 distinct CDR3 sequences, with more than 15% occurring only once. Trimming removed 5 bases from V and 5 bases from J, with 15 bases in between. This CDR3 has 13 amino acids. Germline CDR1 reads SQVTM; CDR2 reads ANQGSEA. Sample: blood, either unsorted or a sorted T cell fraction (not recorded which). This receptor was identified in a human donor who was either an allogeneic HSCT recipient or a stem cell or donor lymphocyte infusion donor (not recorded which). It is not recorded whose cells these are; they may come from a transplant donor. The chain carries TRBV29-1 and TRBJ2-5, with D unclear. The CDR3 bases are TGCAGCGTTTCGGGTGTTGGATTGGAGACCCAGTACTTC. Translating it yields CSVSGVGLETQYF. The complete variable domain, with remaining parts taken from reference TRBV29-1 and TRBJ2-5, reads SAVISQKPSRDICQRGTSLTIQCQVDSQVTMMFWYRQQPGQSLTLIATANQGSEATYESGFVIDKFPISRPNLTFSTLTVSNMSPEDSSIYLCSVSGVGLETQYFGPGTRLLVL.